The clone carrying this T cell receptor beta chain was detected ten times or more. What it binds is unknown. Exclusion criteria comprised uncontrolled infection, other autoimmune disease, pregnancy or lactation. The CDR3 length is 16 residues. The germline gives CDR1 MNHNS, CDR2 SASEGT. Trimming shortened V by 7 bases and J by 3 bases, and 21 bases separated the two germline ends. This sample is part of a study of T cells in Graves' hyperthyroidism and ophthalmopathy. Findings of the study overall: Most expanded thyroid clonotypes above 0.001 also appeared in blood. Ophthalmopathy and stable hyperthyroidism were told apart by a 13 V-J model.

Amplification targeted TCR beta CDR3 regions from RNA transcripts. The HTBI primer set drove a first-round RT-PCR of the TCR CDR3. Each CDR3 protein is one row after TCRdb ran MiXCR on the multiplex PCR reads. The data contain approximately 590,000 distinct CDR3 sequences, around a sixth of them singletons. Material: blood. The chain couples TRBV6-1 to TRBJ1-2; D is uncertain. This receptor was taken from a woman in her 30s with Graves' hyperthyroidism. The CDR3 here is CASTLTPGEPYYGYTF. The CDR3, as DNA: TGTGCCAGCACCCTCACCCCCGGGGAACCCTACTATGGCTACACCTTC.